This TCR beta chain was captured in a study of blood T cells in healthy people across ages. Study-level results: Estimates drawn from one million T cells were deemed to understate diversity. Whereas aged donors had fewer naive CD4+ cells, long-lived donors had more of them and higher diversity.

Germline CDR1 reads SGHRS; CDR2 reads YFSETQ. The CDR3 runs 17 residues. V trimming: 0 bases; J trimming: 7 bases; junction bases outside the gene matches: 7. With a J-beta primer mix and a sample-barcoded 5' primer, a second PCR ran 7 to 11 cycles. A 12-random-nucleotide template-switch adaptor tagged each cDNA molecule. TCRdb redid the calling of the 5' RACE reads with MiXCR, one entry per CDR3 protein. This sample has 630,000 or so distinct CDR3 sequences; approximately 29% occur once, and the top ten carry approximately 15%. This clonotype was seen repeatedly, ten times or more. The target antigen is unknown.

The receptor was isolated from a woman aged 80 or over in good health. Material: blood. V gene TRBV5-1 combines with J gene TRBJ2-1, with 13 bases aligning to TRBD2. Here the CDR3 reads CASSLAGTSGEPNEQFF. CDR3 DNA: TGCGCCAGCAGCTTGGCCGGGACTAGCGGGGAACCTAATGAGCAGTTCTTC.